This T cell receptor (beta chain) was retrieved from a study of blood T cell repertoires in COVID-19. As for the study in general: COVID-19 samples from acute and convalescent phases originated in the United States, Italy and Spain. From T cells, B-cell-depleted T cells, or PBMCs came the material, which was cDNA or gDNA.

As processed by the authors: Quantification of nucleated cells was approximated via reference gene primer amplification. The method was immunoSEQ multiplex PCR; TCRdb's version includes in-frame clones alone and lacks a portion of them. The V and J calls and clone size were taken over from that table, and D and trimming were inferred from the DNA. Of about 120,000 clones listed, 65% to 85% are singletons. This CDR3 region has 15 residues. This clonotype was sampled from a man at least 80 years old with active or convalescent COVID-19. The chain joins TRBV21-1 to TRBJ2-5; the table assigns TRBD2, which was not confirmed against the DNA. TRBV21-1 is flagged as a pseudogene. The source material was peripheral blood. DNA of the CDR3: TGTGCCAGCAGCAAAGCGCCTAGCGAGGCGGGGACCCAGTACTTC. It is translated as CASSKAPSEAGTQYF.